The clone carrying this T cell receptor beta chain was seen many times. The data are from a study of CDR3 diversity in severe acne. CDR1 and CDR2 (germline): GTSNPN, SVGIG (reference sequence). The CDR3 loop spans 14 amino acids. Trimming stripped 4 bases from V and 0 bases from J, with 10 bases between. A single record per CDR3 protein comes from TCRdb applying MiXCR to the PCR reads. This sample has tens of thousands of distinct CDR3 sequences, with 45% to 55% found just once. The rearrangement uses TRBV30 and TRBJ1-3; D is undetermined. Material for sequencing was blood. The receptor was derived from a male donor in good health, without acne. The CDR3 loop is CAWTAGTSGNTIYF. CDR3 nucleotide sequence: TGTGCCTGGACGGCAGGAACCTCTGGAAACACCATATATTTT.